Listed below are T cell receptor beta chains from one sample, sequenced in a study of CD4 and CD8 cells across lung adenocarcinoma regions. One entry per CDR3 protein, called by TCRdb with MiXCR from the PCR reads. The sample holds roughly 24,000 distinct CDR3 sequences, 45% to 60% seen once. The sequenced sample was CD4+ T cells from the center of a lung tumor. The receptors here all came from a male donor with lung adenocarcinoma. The CD4 and CD8 labels of this study may be unreliable. CDR3s include the opening cysteine and the closing phenylalanine or tryptophan. A D gene is named only where the DNA matches it firmly. The listing skips clone size in some rows; elsewhere it reads once, few, many or a size class.

clone_size d_call j_call v_call cdr3_nt cdr3_aa
. . TRBJ2-3 TRBV6-5 TGTGCCAGCAGTTATCAGCAAGCTGTAATCACAGGGAAGCAGTATTTT CASSYQQAVITGKQYF
few TRBD1 TRBJ2-1 TRBV4-1 TGCGCCAGCAGCCAAGATAGGGGGCAGTACAATGAGCAGTTCTTC CASSQDRGQYNEQFF
many TRBD2 TRBJ2-1 TRBV10-2 TGCGCCAGCAGTGCACTAGCGAGTTCTTACAATGAGCAGTTCTTC CASSALASSYNEQFF
. . TRBJ2-3 TRBV6-1 TGTGCCAGGGGACTCCAGTCCGTAAGCCCCGATACGCAGTATTTT CARGLQSVSPDTQYF
. . TRBJ1-1 TRBV6-1 TGTGCCAGCAGTCCCCAAGTCACGAACGCTGAAGCTTTCTTT CASSPQVTNAEAFF
. . TRBJ2-2 TRBV6-1 TGTGCCAGCAAGCAGGGACTGGCTGCGAACACAGATACGCTGTTTTTT CASKQGLAANTDTLFF
. TRBD2 TRBJ2-7 TRBV5-6 TGTGCCAGCAGCTTAGGAAGGGCTAGCGGCACCTACGAGCAGTACTTC CASSLGRASGTYEQYF
. . TRBJ2-3 TRBV6-1 TGTGCCAGCAGGGGCCAGGGGGGGACGAGCACAGATACCCAGTATTTT CASRGQGGTSTDTQYF
many . TRBJ2-2 TRBV10-3 TGTGCCATCAGTGAAACGGCCAACACCGGGGAGCTGTTTTTT CAISETANTGELFF
. . TRBJ2-3 TRBV6-1 TGTGCCAGCAGCCAGGTTTCGAGCGCCGATAAGCAGTTTTTT CASSQVSSADKQFF
once . TRBJ2-7 TRBV4-1 TGCGCCAGCAGCCAAGTCGAGGGACCCTACGAGCAGTACTTC CASSQVEGPYEQYF
. TRBD2 TRBJ2-1 TRBV7-6 TGTGCCAGCAGCTTAACGGGGACTAGCGGGAGGGGAAGAGATGAGCAGTTCTTC CASSLTGTSGRGRDEQFF
. . TRBJ2-2 TRBV27 . CASNTFGTGITEKLYF
few TRBD1 TRBJ2-2 TRBV27 TGTGCCAGCAGACAGGGGCTGGTTACCGGGGAGCTGTTTTTT CASRQGLVTGELFF
few TRBD2 TRBJ2-3 TRBV7-7 TGTGCTAGCAGCTCGGGTAGCGGGAGGGCCGGGGCAGATACGCAGTATTTT CASSSGSGRAGADTQYF
few . TRBJ2-5 TRBV10-2 TGCGCCAGCTCCGGGGTCGAAGAGACCCAGTACTTC CASSGVEETQYF
. . TRBJ2-5 TRBV7-7 TGTGCTAGCAGCTTCCGGTCACGTAGGGGAGAGACCCAGTACTTC CASSFRSRRGETQYF
few . TRBJ1-1 TRBV20-1 TGCAGTGCTAGTTGGGAAGCGAACACTGAAGCTTTCTTT CSASWEANTEAFF
few . TRBJ1-4 TRBV12-3/TRBV12-4 TGTGCCAGCAGCACGGACAGATGGGGGGAAAAACTGTTTTTT CASSTDRWGEKLFF
many TRBD2 TRBJ2-1 TRBV6-1 TGTGCCAGCAGGCCGAGCGGACTAGCGGGAGTCCTTTCTAGGGATGAGCAGTTCTTC CASRPSGLAGVLSRDEQFF
. . TRBJ2-1 TRBV11-2 TGTGCCAGCAGCACCCGGACTAATGAGCAGTTCTTC CASSTRTNEQFF
. TRBD1 TRBJ2-1 TRBV6-2/TRBV6-3 TGTGCCAGCAGTTTCCTCCGGGACAGAGTTCTAGCCAAAAACATTCAGTTCTTC CASSFLRDRVLAKNIQFF
many . TRBJ2-2 TRBV7-3 TGTGCCAGCAGCCTGACTAGTTGGGGGGCCGGGGAGCTGTTTTTT CASSLTSWGAGELFF
. TRBD2 TRBJ2-3 TRBV10-3 TGTGCCATCAGTGAGTCGGGGGGACTAGCTGGGAGAACAGATACGCAGTTTTTC CAISESGGLAGRTDTQFF
. . TRBJ2-7 TRBV27 TGTGCCAGCAGTTTCGGCAGGGGACACTACGAGCAGTACTTC CASSFGRGHYEQYF
. . TRBJ2-3 TRBV27 TGTGCCAGCAGTCCGGGCCGCGTGGCTTGTGACCAAGATACGCAGTACTTT CASSPGRVACDQDTQYF
. . TRBJ2-4 TRBV6-1 TGTGCCAGCCGTGGTACGGGGACTGGAGCCAAAAACACTCAGTACTTC CASRGTGTGAKNTQYF
. . TRBJ2-3 TRBV6-5 TGTGCCAGCAGTTACCCGGGGCGGTGGAGCAAAGATACTCAGTATTTC CASSYPGRWSKDTQYF
. . TRBJ2-7 TRBV6-1 TGTGCCGCCACCGTCGGGACTGACGGGCAAACGCAGTACTTC CAATVGTDGQTQYF
. . TRBJ2-3 TRBV10-2 TGCGCCAGGGGGCTAGTTACTAAAAACATGCAGTATTTT CARGLVTKNMQYF
. TRBD1 TRBJ2-1 TRBV10-1 TGCGCCAGCAGTGACCCCACAGGGGGCGAGGAGACCCAGTTCTTC CASSDPTGGEETQFF
. TRBD1 TRBJ2-6 TRBV9 TGTGCCAGCAGCCCTAGGGACAGGGGCTCCTCTGGGGCCAACGTCCTGACTTTC CASSPRDRGSSGANVLTF
. TRBD2 TRBJ2-3 TRBV6-1 TGTGCCGCGGGTGAAGCTAGCGGGGGCCAAGATACGCAGTATTTT CAAGEASGGQDTQYF
. . TRBJ2-3 TRBV6-1 TGTGCCAGCGGGGGCTCCCTGCGGACCAACACAGAGACGCAGTATTTT CASGGSLRTNTETQYF
few . TRBJ2-7 TRBV6-5 TGTGCCAGCAGATTAAACTTGGAGTACGAGCAGTACTTC CASRLNLEYEQYF
. TRBD2 TRBJ2-1 TRBV7-2 TGTGCCAGCAGCAATAGCGGGGGGCTCGTCAATGAGCAGTTCTTC CASSNSGGLVNEQFF
once . TRBJ2-3 TRBV28 TGTGCCAGCAGTTTGGGAAAGGTAGCGCTTACCAAAGATACGCAGTATTTC CASSLGKVALTKDTQYF
few TRBD2 TRBJ2-2 TRBV4-1 TGCGCCAGTGGGGGCAGCGGGAGTTTCGGGGAGCTGTTTTTT CASGGSGSFGELFF
many . TRBJ2-5 TRBV6-5 TGTGCCAGCAAAGGGGCGCACAAAGAGACCCAGTACTTC CASKGAHKETQYF
once . TRBJ2-4 TRBV6-5 TGTGGCAGCGGTTCGGGGCGGTTAAGCAAAAATACTCAGTATTTC CGSGSGRLSKNTQYF
. . TRBJ2-3 TRBV10-2 TGCGCCAGCTCCCCACAGGTAGTGGGCACAGGTACGCAGTATTTT CASSPQVVGTGTQYF
. TRBD2 TRBJ2-1 TRBV27 TGTGCCAGCAGGGGACTAGCGGGGACGGGCAATGAGCAGTTCTTC CASRGLAGTGNEQFF
. TRBD2 TRBJ2-3 TRBV7-6 TGTGCCAGCACGGCCGTCGGGGGGGGGGGCCCAGATACGCAGTATTTT CASTAVGGGGPDTQYF
. . TRBJ2-3 TRBV6-5 TGTGCCAGCAGTTACTCGACGAGAGAGACGCAGTACTTT CASSYSTRETQYF
. . TRBJ2-1 TRBV7-2 TGTGCCAGCAGCTTAAGAGAGACCCAGTTCTTC CASSLRETQFF
medium-sized TRBD2 TRBJ2-2 TRBV27 TGTGCCAGCAGTTTATATTTGGCGGGAGGGTCCGGGGAGCTGTTTTTT CASSLYLAGGSGELFF
few . TRBJ2-5 TRBV11-2 TGTGCCAGCAAGAAGGTGGGGGGGACCCAGTACTTC CASKKVGGTQYF
few . TRBJ2-3 TRBV6-5 TGTGCCAGCAGTTACTCAGCGGGCGCAGAGACCCAGTATTTT CASSYSAGAETQYF
few . TRBJ2-2 TRBV6-5 TGTGCCAGCAGACTCCAGTCCGGAATTACCGAGGCGCTGTATTTT CASRLQSGITEALYF
large . TRBJ2-7 TRBV6-1 TGTGCCAGCAGTAAGCGGGTTTACGAGCAGTACTTC CASSKRVYEQYF
few . TRBJ1-2 TRBV6-4 TGTGCCAGCAGACCTAGGGCGGCCTCCGGGGGCTACACCTTC CASRPRAASGGYTF
many . TRBJ2-5 TRBV12-3/TRBV12-4 TGTGCGACGTCCCTAGAAGAGACCCAGTACTTC CATSLEETQYF
. . TRBJ2-7 TRBV27 TGTGCCAGCAGTCCGGGCCGCCTAGCCTGTGGGCAAGATACGCAGTACTTC CASSPGRLACGQDTQYF
many . TRBJ2-7 TRBV10-2 TGCGCCAGCACCCAGGGCAGGTACTCCTACGAGCAGTACTTC CASTQGRYSYEQYF